This T cell receptor (beta chain) appears in the sequencing data of a study of response to subunit inactivated influenza vaccine. TCRdb reprocessed the RT-PCR reads via MiXCR and lists one record per CDR3 protein. This table has about 170,000 distinct CDR3 sequences, about 12% appearing once. V was clipped by 5 bases and J by 0 bases, with 10 bases between them. Looked up from germline, CDR1 is SSHAT and CDR2 is FNYEAQ (reference sequence). There are 14 residues in the CDR3. The sample was also reused in another study, on T cells expressing NK-cell markers. This second report adds: As the method of synthesis, 5'RACE template switching with UMIs yielded TCR beta cDNA. Investigators obtained TCR beta repertoires from sorted CD3+CD56+NKG2C+, CD3+CD56+NKG2C- and CD3+CD56-NKG2C+ T cells. Seven donors tested HCMV-seropositive and one tested seronegative among the eight sequenced.

Sequenced material: CD8+ T cells sorted from PBMCs, taken approximately 13 days after vaccination. The receptor was isolated from a man aged 50-60 years who received an inactivated influenza vaccine. The V call is TRBV7-7, the J call TRBJ1-2; D is unclear. CDR3 protein: CASSLDGANYGYTF. The CDR3 nucleotides are TGTGCCAGCAGCCTAGATGGGGCTAACTATGGCTACACCTTC.